The sequence of this T cell receptor (beta chain) was determined in a study of T cell responses to AZD1222 COVID-19 vaccine. Study-level information: Some second doses came at about 4 weeks and others at about 12 weeks; these were pooled.

The protocol was immunoSEQ multiplex PCR, while the TCRdb copy is restricted to in-frame clones and leaves out a portion. The sample includes fewer than 150,000 clones, approximately 88% of them seen just once. Note on this clone: Its target is not known.

Study outcomes and limitations: Females made up more of the donors, who were largely white British, and clonal diversity may have come out too low. Repertoire samples came only from after the peak T cell response. Two AZD1222 administrations were followed by greater Spike-specific TCR breadth and depth.

This CDR3 has 12 amino acids. Germline V gives CDR1 LNHNV, CDR2 YYDKDF (reference sequence). Deletions cut 7 bases from V and 7 bases from J, with 11 bases between. This sequence was found in an adult in good health. Sequencing was performed on peripheral blood, taken on day 0 of AZD1222 vaccination. This chain connects TRBV15 to TRBJ1-5, with D tentatively TRBD1 (5 bases). The CDR3 bases are TGTGCCACCACCTCTTGGGGCCAGCCCCAGCATTTT. Its protein is CATTSWGQPQHF.